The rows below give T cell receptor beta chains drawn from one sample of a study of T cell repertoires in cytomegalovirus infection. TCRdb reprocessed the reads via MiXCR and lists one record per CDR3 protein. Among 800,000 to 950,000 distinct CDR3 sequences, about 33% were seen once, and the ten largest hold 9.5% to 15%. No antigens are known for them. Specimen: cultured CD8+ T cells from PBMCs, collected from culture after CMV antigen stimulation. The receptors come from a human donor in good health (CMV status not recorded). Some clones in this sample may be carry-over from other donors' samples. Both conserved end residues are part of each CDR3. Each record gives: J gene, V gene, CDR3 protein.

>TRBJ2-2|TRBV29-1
CSTWGGTGELFF
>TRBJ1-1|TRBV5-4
CASSWTYIHTEAFF
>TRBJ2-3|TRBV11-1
CASSPPGTRTDTQYF
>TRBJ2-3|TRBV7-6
CASCGAGTDTQYF
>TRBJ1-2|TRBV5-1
CASSLRTGDYGYTF
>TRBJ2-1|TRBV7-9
CASSPRDRDNEQFF
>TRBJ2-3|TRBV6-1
CASSESSGGAYTDTQYF
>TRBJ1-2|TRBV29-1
CSVDGTGGVSGYTF
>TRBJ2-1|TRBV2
CASYYPGQAYNEQFF
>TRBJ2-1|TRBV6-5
CASTRGSGDYNEQFF
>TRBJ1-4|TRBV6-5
CASSYSWPRNEKLFF
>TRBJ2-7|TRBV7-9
CASSLVLAGAYEQYF
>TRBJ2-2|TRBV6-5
CASSPFGQTFTGELFF
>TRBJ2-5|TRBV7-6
CASSYRNSETQYF
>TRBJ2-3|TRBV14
CASSQGASTDTQYF
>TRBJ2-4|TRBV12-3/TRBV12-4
CASRSTGLAKNIQYF
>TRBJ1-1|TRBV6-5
CASSYSRLGGRSGTEAFF
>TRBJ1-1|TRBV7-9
CASSLAITMNTEAFF
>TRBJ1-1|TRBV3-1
CASSHPRTGTTEAFF
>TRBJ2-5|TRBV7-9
CASSSRDRALGETQYF
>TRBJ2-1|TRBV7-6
CASQKQGNNEQFF
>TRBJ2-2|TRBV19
CASFRVGTGELFF
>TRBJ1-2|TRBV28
CASSFPPEGRDRGYGYTF